Reported below is one T cell receptor beta chain. This CDR3 is 15 amino acids long. Trimming took off 7 bases at V and 2 bases at J, with 17 bases between the two ends. The data originate from a study of control samples from healthy donors and cancer patients. This table comes from immunoSEQ multiplex PCR, and its TCRdb copy is limited to in-frame clones, with some not included. The sample holds roughly 120,000 clones, roughly 91% seen once. Input material: PBMCs. The chain is built from TRBV23-1 and TRBJ1-1, with D possibly matching TRBD1 (6 bases). TRBV23-1 is an ORF, with its function uncertain. The sequence derives from a man aged 45-65 years with head and neck cancer. Here the CDR3 reads CASTPFRGDNTEAFF. The CDR3 nucleotides are TGCGCCAGCACACCATTTAGGGGGGATAACACTGAAGCTTTCTTT.